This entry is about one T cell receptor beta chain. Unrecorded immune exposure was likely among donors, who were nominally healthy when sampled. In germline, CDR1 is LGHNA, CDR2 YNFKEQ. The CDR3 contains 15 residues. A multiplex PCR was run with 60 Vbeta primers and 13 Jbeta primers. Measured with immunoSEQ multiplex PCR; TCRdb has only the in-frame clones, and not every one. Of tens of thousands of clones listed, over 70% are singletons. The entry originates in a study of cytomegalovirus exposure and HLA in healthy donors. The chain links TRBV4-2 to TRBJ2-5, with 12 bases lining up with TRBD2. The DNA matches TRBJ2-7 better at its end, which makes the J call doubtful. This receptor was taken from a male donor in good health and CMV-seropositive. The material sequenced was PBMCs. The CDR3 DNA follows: TGTGCCAGCAGCCAAGACACTAGCGGGGGGTACGAGCAGTACTTC. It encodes CASSQDTSGGYEQYF.